The next 23 T cell receptor beta chains were all read from a single sample in a study of PD-1 blockade in mismatch repair-deficient tumors. Here immunoSEQ multiplex PCR was the method, and the copy in TCRdb shows in-frame clones only, minus some. The sample lists some 130,000 clones, 88% occurring once. Sequenced material: peripheral blood, taken roughly 70 weeks after starting pembrolizumab. The origin of the receptors is an adult with mismatch repair-deficient cancer.

V usage is TRBV6-5 and J usage is TRBJ2-3; 8 bases are shared with TRBD2. In germline, CDR1 is MNHEY, CDR2 SVGAGI. The CDR3 runs to 15 residues. With V trimmed by 2 bases and J by 9 bases, 10 bases remained unmatched. The CDR3 spells CASSYETRGGGTQYF. The CDR3 bases are TGTGCCAGCAGTTACGAGACTAGAGGCGGGGGGACGCAGTATTTT.

The V and J genes are TRBV6-1 and TRBJ2-7, with TRBD2 identical over 7 bases. Germline V gene sequence: CDR1 MNHNS, CDR2 SASEGT. This CDR3 is 16 amino acids long. Unmatched junction bases numbered 14, after V lost 3 bases and J lost 6 bases. CDR3 loop: CASSDFGAGTNIEQYF. The CDR3 DNA follows: TGTGCCAGCAGTGATTTTGGCGCGGGGACTAATATCGAGCAGTACTTC.

CDR3 sequence (DNA): TGCGCCAGCAGCCAAGATCGGCGGGAGGGCAGGTACAATGAGCAGTTCTTC. Residues: CASSQDRREGRYNEQFF. This chain links TRBV4-1 with TRBJ2-1; 9 bases are shared with TRBD2. Germline V CDR1 and CDR2: MGHRA, YSYEKL. Trimming took 0 bases from V and 4 from J; bases not matched to a gene: 7. The CDR3 runs 17 residues.

The gene calls are TRBV2 and TRBJ1-3; TRBD1 is a possible D gene (5 bases). V lost 4 bases, J lost 2 bases, and 18 bases lay in between. The V gene's germline CDR1 is SNHLY and CDR2 FYNNEI. The CDR3 spans 17 residues. In DNA, the CDR3 is TGTGCCAGCAGTGGGGGGAAAATGGCCGACCCTGGAAACACCATATATTTT. As protein: CASSGGKMADPGNTIYF.

The rearrangement uses TRBV27 and TRBJ2-1; TRBD2 matches 11 bases. CDR3 length: 15 amino acids. Germline-derived CDR1 and CDR2 are MNHEY and SMNVEV (reference sequence). Trimming at V came to 3 bases and at J to 6 bases, leaving 4 bases not matched to a gene. This CDR3 reads CASSFGLAGGNEQFF. In nucleotides, the CDR3 is TGTGCCAGCAGTTTCGGGCTAGCGGGAGGCAATGAGCAGTTCTTC.

The V gene is TRBV6-4, the J gene TRBJ2-1, with D perhaps matching TRBD2 (6 bases). Trimming took 0 bases from V and 8 from J, leaving 20 bases between them. CDR1 and CDR2 from the germline V gene are MRHNA and SNTAGT. The CDR3 contains 17 residues. The CDR3 here is CASSDSPEGDRRDEQFF. As DNA, the CDR3 is TGTGCCAGCAGTGACTCCCCGGAAGGGGATCGGAGGGATGAGCAGTTCTTC.

The gene calls are TRBV30 and TRBJ2-3; D assignment may be TRBD1 or TRBD2 (6 bases each). CDR3 length equals 15 residues. V shed 3 bases and J shed 2 bases, with 15 bases lying between them. In germline, CDR1 is GTSNPN, CDR2 SVGIG (reference sequence). The CDR3 bases are TGTGCCTGGAGCCTCGTGGGGGGCCCCACAGATACGCAGTATTTT. Translated, it gives CAWSLVGGPTDTQYF.

V is TRBV7-6 and J is TRBJ2-1; 7 bases match TRBD1. This CDR3 has 16 amino acids. V was pared by 4 bases and J by 1 base, with 7 bases of the junction left unmatched. Per the germline V gene, CDR1 is SGHVS and CDR2 is FNYEAQ. CDR3 DNA: TGTGCCAGCAGCTGGACTCCGGGACAGTCCTACAATGAGCAGTTCTTC. Translated: CASSWTPGQSYNEQFF.

The chain is built from TRBV28 and TRBJ2-7; TRBD1 aligns across 11 bases. The J segment lost 7 bases and the V segment lost 6 bases, leaving 11 bases of the junction unmatched. Germline lookup yields CDR1 MDHEN and CDR2 SYDVKM. CDR3 length equals 15 residues. The CDR3 coding sequence is TGTGCCAGCAGGGGCGGGACAGGGGGACTCGTGGAGCAGTACTTC. As protein: CASRGGTGGLVEQYF.

This chain joins TRBV6-6 and TRBJ2-2; possibly TRBD1 for D (6 bases). With 4 bases removed from V and 7 bases from J, the gap between germline ends came to 13 bases. Germline V gives CDR1 MNHNY, CDR2 SVGAGI (reference sequence). This CDR3 spans 14 amino acids. The CDR3 reads CASSSQGANGELFF. CDR3 bases: TGTGCCAGCAGTTCACAGGGAGCGAACGGGGAGCTGTTTTTT.

V and J are TRBV5-1 and TRBJ2-2; TRBD2 aligns across 8 bases. The germline V gene encodes CDR1 SGHRS and CDR2 YFSETQ. CDR3 size: 19 residues. The ends lost 2 bases at V and 4 bases at J; junction bases unmatched: 16. In nucleotides, the CDR3 is TGCGCCAGCAGCTTAGGTTCCGGGACTCGGGAGGGTATCACCGGGGAGCTGTTTTTT. This codes for CASSLGSGTREGITGELFF.

Written as DNA, the CDR3 is TGTGCCAGCAGTTTGGGCGTATTTGAGCAGTACTTC. This translates into CASSLGVFEQYF. The chain uses TRBV28 and TRBJ2-7, with D hard to call. The CDR3 spans 12 residues. V lost 3 bases, J lost 7 bases, and 10 bases lay in between. CDR1 and CDR2 (germline): MDHEN, SYDVKM. Drawing the rest from reference TRBV28 and TRBJ2-7, the complete variable domain is DVKVTQSSRYLVKRTGEKVFLECVQDMDHENMFWYRQDPGLGLRLIYFSYDVKMKEKGDIPEGYSVSREKKERFSLILESASTNQTSMYLCASSLGVFEQYFGPGTRLTVT.

This rearrangement joins TRBV30 to TRBJ1-1; D might be TRBD1 (5 bases). This CDR3 region has 14 residues. Germline-derived CDR1 and CDR2 are GTSNPN and SVGIG (reference sequence). V lost 1 base to trimming and J lost 3 bases, with 12 bases between them. CDR3 sequence reads: CAWSAAGGDTEAFF. CDR3 sequence (DNA): TGTGCCTGGAGTGCAGCCGGGGGGGACACTGAAGCTTTCTTT.

CDR3 nucleotides: TGTGCCAGCAGCTCAAACCGACAGGGACCCTCCTACGAGCAGTACTTC. Its protein is CASSSNRQGPSYEQYF. The chain employs TRBV7-9 and TRBJ2-7; 7 nucleotides line up with TRBD1. The V and J ends lost 4 bases and 0 bases, in that order; junction bases with no gene match: 9. Germline V CDR1 and CDR2: SEHNR, FQNEAQ (reference sequence). CDR3 size: 16 residues.

V usage is TRBV4-2 and J usage is TRBJ2-7, with 10 bases identical to TRBD2. Germline lookup yields CDR1 LGHNA and CDR2 YNFKEQ. The junction had 2 bases not matched to a gene; V was cut back by 3 bases and J by 6 bases. The CDR3 spans 13 residues. The CDR3 DNA is TGTGCCAGCAGCCACCTAGCGGGGGCCGAGCAGTACTTC. Translated, it gives CASSHLAGAEQYF.

This rearrangement joins TRBV7-9 to TRBJ2-7; TRBD1 matches at 8 bases. This CDR3 region has 12 residues. The J segment lost 6 bases and the V segment lost 2 bases, leaving 0 bases of the junction unmatched. Germline CDR1 reads SEHNR; CDR2 reads FQNEAQ (reference sequence). CDR3 bases: TGTGCCAGCAGCTTACAGGGGGCCGAGCAGTACTTC. As protein: CASSLQGAEQYF.

The chain joins TRBV25-1 to TRBJ2-7; the match to TRBD1 covers 8 bases. This CDR3 region has 14 residues. The V segment lost 7 bases and the J segment 0 bases; nucleotides outside the gene matches: 5. Germline CDR1 reads MGHDK; CDR2 reads SYGVNS. The CDR3 region is CASKGTGGSYEQYF. The DNA of the CDR3 is TGTGCCAGCAAAGGGACAGGCGGCTCCTACGAGCAGTACTTC.

J is TRBJ1-4 and V is TRBV7-8, with D possibly being TRBD1 (5 bases). From germline, CDR1 is SGHVS and CDR2 FQNEAQ. V was cut by 3 bases and J by 8 bases, with 19 bases left in between. The CDR3 runs to 16 residues. CDR3 coding DNA: TGTGCCAGCAGCTTTTCGCCGGGGGAGGGAGGGGAAAAACTGTTTTTT. The encoded protein is CASSFSPGEGGEKLFF. The full variable domain, its missing parts supplied by reference TRBV7-8 and TRBJ1-4, is GAGVSQSPRYKVAKRGQDVALRCDPISGHVSLFWYQQALGQGPEFLTYFQNEAQLDKSGLPSDRFFAERPEGSVSTLKIQRTQQEDSAVYLCASSFSPGEGGEKLFFGSGTQLSVL.

The chain couples TRBV6-1 to TRBJ2-3, with 9 bases lining up with TRBD2. Losses at the gene ends were 10 bases for V and 9 bases for J; bases not matched to a gene: 8. The CDR3 extends over 12 amino acids. Germline-derived CDR1 and CDR2 are MNHNS and SASEGT. The chain's CDR3 is CAILAGDRTQYF. In DNA, the CDR3 is TGTGCCATATTAGCGGGAGACCGAACGCAGTATTTT.

The chain recombines TRBV11-2 with TRBJ2-5, with 8 nucleotides matching TRBD1. J gave up 5 bases and V 5 bases, and 10 bases lay outside the gene matches. Germline V lookup: CDR1 SGHAT, CDR2 FQNNGV. The CDR3 covers 15 residues. The CDR3 reads CASSARTGTGETQYF. As DNA, the CDR3 is TGTGCCAGCAGCGCCCGGACAGGGACTGGGGAGACCCAGTACTTC.

This clone was seen only once. The chain uses TRBV27 and TRBJ2-2; tentatively, D is TRBD1 (6 bases). Germline V lookup: CDR1 MNHEY, CDR2 SMNVEV (reference sequence). The CDR3 consists of 13 residues. The V end was cut by 9 bases, the J end by 2 bases, with 10 bases between. CDR3 nucleotide sequence: TGTGCCAGTACAGGGTCAAACACCGGGGAGCTGTTTTTT. Protein sequence: CASTGSNTGELFF.

V is TRBV7-9 and J is TRBJ2-3; TRBD2 aligns across 11 bases. The junction had 9 bases not matched to a gene; V was cut back by 4 bases and J by 3 bases. CDR3 length: 17 residues. Germline CDR1 and CDR2: SEHNR and FQNEAQ (reference sequence). The chain's CDR3 is CASSSTLSGRGTDTQYF. As DNA, the CDR3 is TGTGCCAGCAGCTCCACACTTAGCGGGAGGGGGACAGATACGCAGTATTTT. Full variable domain (rest looked up from reference TRBV7-9 and TRBJ2-3): DTGVSQNPRHKITKRGQNVTFRCDPISEHNRLYWYRQTLGQGPEFLTYFQNEAQLEKSRLLSDRFSAERPKGSFSTLEIQRTEQGDSAMYLCASSSTLSGRGTDTQYFGPGTRLTVL.

A word on this clone: Different DNA sequences within this sample yield the same CDR3. CDR3 DNA sequence: TGTGCCAGCAGTCTAGCGGGAGGGCCTTATGAGCAGTACTTC. It yields the protein CASSLAGGPYEQYF. This rearrangement joins TRBV27 to TRBJ2-7, with TRBD2 matching 12 bases. V dropped 5 bases and J dropped 7; count of bases not matched to a gene: 6. Germline V gene data show CDR1 as MNHEY and CDR2 as SMNVEV (reference sequence). CDR3 length equals 14 residues.